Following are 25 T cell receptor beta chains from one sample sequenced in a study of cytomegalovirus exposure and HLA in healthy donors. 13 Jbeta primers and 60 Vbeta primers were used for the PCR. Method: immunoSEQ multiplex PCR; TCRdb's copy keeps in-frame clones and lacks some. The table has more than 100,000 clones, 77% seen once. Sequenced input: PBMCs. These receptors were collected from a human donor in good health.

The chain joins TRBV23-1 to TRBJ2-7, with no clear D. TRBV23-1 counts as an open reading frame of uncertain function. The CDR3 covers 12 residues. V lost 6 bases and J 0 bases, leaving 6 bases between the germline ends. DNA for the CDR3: TGCGCCAGCAGAAGGAGCTCCTACGAGCAGTACTTC. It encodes CASRRSSYEQYF.

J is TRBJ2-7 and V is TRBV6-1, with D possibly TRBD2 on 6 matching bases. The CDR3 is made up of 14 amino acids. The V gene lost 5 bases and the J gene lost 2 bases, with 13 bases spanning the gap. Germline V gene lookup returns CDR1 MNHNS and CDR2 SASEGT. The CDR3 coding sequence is TGTGCCAGCAGTAGAGGAGGGACGGCCTACGAGCAGTACTTC. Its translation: CASSRGGTAYEQYF.

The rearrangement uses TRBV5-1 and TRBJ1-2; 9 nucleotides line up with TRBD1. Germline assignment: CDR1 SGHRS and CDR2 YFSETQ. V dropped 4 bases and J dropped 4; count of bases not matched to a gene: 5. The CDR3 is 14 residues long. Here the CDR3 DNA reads TGCGCCAGCAGCCCCGGGACAGGGATCTATGGCTACACCTTC. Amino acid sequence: CASSPGTGIYGYTF.

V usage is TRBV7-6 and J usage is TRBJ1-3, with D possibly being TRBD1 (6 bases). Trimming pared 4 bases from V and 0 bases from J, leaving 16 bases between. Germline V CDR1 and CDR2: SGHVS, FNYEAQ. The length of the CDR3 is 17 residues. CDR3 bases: TGTGCCAGCAGCTCACCGGACAGTCTGGCCTCTGGAAACACCATATATTTT. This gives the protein CASSSPDSLASGNTIYF.

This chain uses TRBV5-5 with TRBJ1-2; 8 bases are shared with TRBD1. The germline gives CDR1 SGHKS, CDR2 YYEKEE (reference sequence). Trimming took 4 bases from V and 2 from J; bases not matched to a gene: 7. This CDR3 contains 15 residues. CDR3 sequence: CASSRLGQGNYGYTF. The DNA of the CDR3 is TGTGCCAGCAGCCGTCTCGGACAGGGAAACTATGGCTACACCTTC.

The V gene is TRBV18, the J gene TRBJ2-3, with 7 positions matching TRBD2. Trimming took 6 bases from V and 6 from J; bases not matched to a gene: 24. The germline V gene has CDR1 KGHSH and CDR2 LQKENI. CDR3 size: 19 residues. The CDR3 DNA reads TGTGCCAGCTCTCTCACCCCAGACTCCGGGACTAACGCGCTGGATACGCAGTATTTT. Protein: CASSLTPDSGTNALDTQYF.

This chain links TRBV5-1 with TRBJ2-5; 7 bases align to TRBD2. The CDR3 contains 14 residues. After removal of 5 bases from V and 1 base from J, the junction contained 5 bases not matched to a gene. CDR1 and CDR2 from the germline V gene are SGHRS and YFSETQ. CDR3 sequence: CASRGSSGQETQYF. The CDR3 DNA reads TGCGCCAGCAGGGGGTCTAGCGGCCAAGAGACCCAGTACTTC.

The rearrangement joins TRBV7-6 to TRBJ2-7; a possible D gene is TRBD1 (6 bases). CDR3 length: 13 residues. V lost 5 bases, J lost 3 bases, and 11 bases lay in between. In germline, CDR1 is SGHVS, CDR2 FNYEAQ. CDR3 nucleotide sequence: TGTGCCAGCAGCAAGGGGGAAGGCTACGAGCAGTACTTC. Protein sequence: CASSKGEGYEQYF. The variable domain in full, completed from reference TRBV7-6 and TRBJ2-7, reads GAGVSQSPRYKVTKRGQDVALRCDPISGHVSLYWYRQALGQGPEFLTYFNYEAQQDKSGLPNDRFSAERPEGSISTLTIQRTEQRDSAMYRCASSKGEGYEQYFGPGTRLTVT.

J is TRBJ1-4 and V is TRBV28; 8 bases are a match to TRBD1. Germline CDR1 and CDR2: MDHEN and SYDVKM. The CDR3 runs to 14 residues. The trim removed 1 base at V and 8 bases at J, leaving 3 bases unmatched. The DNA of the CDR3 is TGTGCCAGCAGTTTATCGGGACAGGTCGAAAAACTGTTTTTT. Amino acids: CASSLSGQVEKLFF.

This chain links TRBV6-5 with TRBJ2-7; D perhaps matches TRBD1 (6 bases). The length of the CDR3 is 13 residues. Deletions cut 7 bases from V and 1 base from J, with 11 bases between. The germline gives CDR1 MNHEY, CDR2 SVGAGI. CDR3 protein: CASNHRESYEQYF. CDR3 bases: TGTGCCAGCAACCACAGGGAATCCTACGAGCAGTACTTC.

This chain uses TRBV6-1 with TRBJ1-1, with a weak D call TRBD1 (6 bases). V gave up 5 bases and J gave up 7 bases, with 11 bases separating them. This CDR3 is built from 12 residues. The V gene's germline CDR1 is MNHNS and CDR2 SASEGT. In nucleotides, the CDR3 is TGTGCCAGCAGTCCCGGGACATATGAAGCTTTCTTT. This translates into CASSPGTYEAFF.

The CDR3 bases are TGTGCCAGCAGTGAAGCAGGCAGGGGGCACCCCCAGGCCCAGTACTTC. Its protein product is CASSEAGRGHPQAQYF. The chain combines TRBV6-1 with TRBJ2-5, with TRBD1 identical over 8 bases. The CDR3 extends over 16 amino acids. The germline V gene encodes CDR1 MNHNS and CDR2 SASEGT. The junction had 12 bases not matched to a gene; V was cut back by 0 bases and J by 9 bases.

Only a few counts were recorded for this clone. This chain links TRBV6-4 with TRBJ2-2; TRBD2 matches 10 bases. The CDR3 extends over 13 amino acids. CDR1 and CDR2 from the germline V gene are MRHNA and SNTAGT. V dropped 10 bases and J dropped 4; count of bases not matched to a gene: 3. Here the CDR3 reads CATSSGSTGELFF. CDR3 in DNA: TGTGCCACTTCTAGCGGGAGCACCGGGGAGCTGTTTTTT.

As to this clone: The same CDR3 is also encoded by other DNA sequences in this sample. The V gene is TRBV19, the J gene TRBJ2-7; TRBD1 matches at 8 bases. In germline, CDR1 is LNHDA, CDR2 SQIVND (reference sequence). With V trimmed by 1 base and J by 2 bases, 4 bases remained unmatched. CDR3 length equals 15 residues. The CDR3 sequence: CASSIGSQGAYEQYF. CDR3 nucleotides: TGTGCCAGTAGTATAGGTTCACAGGGGGCCTACGAGCAGTACTTC.

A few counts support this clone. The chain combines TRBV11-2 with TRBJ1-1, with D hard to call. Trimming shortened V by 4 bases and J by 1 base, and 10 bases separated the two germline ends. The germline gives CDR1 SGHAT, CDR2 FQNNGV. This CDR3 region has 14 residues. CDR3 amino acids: CASSSSRGNTEAFF. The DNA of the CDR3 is TGTGCCAGCAGCTCAAGTCGGGGGAACACTGAAGCTTTCTTT.

Here the CDR3 DNA reads TGTGCCAGCAGTTTACGGGCGGGAGTGGGCACCGGGGAGCTGTTTTTT. Its protein is CASSLRAGVGTGELFF. The chain carries TRBV27 and TRBJ2-2; 7 bases match TRBD2. The CDR3 length is 16 residues. V lost 2 bases and J lost 4; bases outside the gene matches: 7. The germline gives CDR1 MNHEY, CDR2 SMNVEV (reference sequence).

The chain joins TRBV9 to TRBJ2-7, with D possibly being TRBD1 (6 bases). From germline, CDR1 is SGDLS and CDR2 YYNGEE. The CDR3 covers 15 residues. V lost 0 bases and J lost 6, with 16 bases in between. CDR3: CASSVGGRGSGEQYF. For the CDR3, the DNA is TGTGCCAGCAGCGTAGGCGGCAGGGGATCGGGCGAGCAGTACTTC.

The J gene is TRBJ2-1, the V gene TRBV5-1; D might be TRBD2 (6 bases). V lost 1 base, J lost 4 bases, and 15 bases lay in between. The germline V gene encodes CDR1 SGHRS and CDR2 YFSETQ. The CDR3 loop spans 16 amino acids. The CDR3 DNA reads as TGCGCCAGCAGCTTGTTGGCGGGAAGTTCTTACAATGAGCAGTTCTTC. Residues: CASSLLAGSSYNEQFF.

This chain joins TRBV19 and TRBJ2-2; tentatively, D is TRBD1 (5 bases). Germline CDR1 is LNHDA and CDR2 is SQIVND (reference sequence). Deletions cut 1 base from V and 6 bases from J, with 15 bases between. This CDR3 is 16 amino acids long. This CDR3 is CASSIGPGAGPGELFF. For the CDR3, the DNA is TGTGCCAGTAGTATAGGTCCTGGGGCAGGCCCCGGGGAGCTGTTTTTT.

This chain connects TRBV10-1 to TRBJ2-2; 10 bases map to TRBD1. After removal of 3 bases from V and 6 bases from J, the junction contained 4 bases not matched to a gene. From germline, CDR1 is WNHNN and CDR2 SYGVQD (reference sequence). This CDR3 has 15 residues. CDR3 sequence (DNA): TGCGCCAGCAGTGACCGCGGACAGGGGGCCGGGGAGCTGTTTTTT. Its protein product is CASSDRGQGAGELFF.

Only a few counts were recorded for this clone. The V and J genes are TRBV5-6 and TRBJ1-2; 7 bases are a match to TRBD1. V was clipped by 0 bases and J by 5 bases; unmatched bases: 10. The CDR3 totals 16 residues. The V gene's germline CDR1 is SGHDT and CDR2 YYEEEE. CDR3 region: CASSLAGTVGPYGYTF. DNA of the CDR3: TGTGCCAGCAGCTTGGCCGGGACAGTCGGCCCTTATGGCTACACCTTC.

The DNA for the CDR3 is TGTGCCAGCAGCTTATGGGCCAACACTGAAGCTTTCTTT. Its protein product is CASSLWANTEAFF. The rearrangement links TRBV5-6 to TRBJ1-1; D is unclear. Germline lookup yields CDR1 SGHDT and CDR2 YYEEEE. The ends were cut back, 2 bases at V and 2 bases at J, with 7 bases in the middle. CDR3 length: 13 residues.

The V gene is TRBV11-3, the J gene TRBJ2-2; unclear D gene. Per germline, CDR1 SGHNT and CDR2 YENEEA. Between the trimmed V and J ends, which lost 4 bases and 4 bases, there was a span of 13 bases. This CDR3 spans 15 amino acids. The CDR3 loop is CASSSRISSTGELFF. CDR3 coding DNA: TGTGCCAGCAGCTCGCGAATATCGTCCACCGGGGAGCTGTTTTTT. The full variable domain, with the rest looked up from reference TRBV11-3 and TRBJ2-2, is EAGVVQSPRYKIIEKKQPVAFWCNPISGHNTLYWYLQNLGQGPELLIRYENEEAVDDSQLPKDRFSAERLKGVDSTLKIQPAELGDSAVYLCASSSRISSTGELFFGEGSRLTVL.

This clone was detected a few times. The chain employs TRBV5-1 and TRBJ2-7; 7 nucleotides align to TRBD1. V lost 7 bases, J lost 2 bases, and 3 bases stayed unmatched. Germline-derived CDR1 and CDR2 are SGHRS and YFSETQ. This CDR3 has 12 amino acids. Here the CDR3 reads CASSTGAYEQYF. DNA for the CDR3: TGCGCCAGCTCCACAGGGGCCTACGAGCAGTACTTC.

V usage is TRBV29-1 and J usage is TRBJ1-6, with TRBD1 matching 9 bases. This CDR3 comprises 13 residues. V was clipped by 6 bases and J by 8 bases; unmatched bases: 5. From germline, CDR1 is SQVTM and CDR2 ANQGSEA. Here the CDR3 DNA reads TGCAGCGTACCGGGACAGGGAGATTCACCCCTCCACTTT. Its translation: CSVPGQGDSPLHF. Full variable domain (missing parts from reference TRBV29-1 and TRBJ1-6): SAVISQKPSRDICQRGTSLTIQCQVDSQVTMMFWYRQQPGQSLTLIATANQGSEATYESGFVIDKFPISRPNLTFSTLTVSNMSPEDSSIYLCSVPGQGDSPLHFGNGTRLTVT.